The entry that follows covers one T cell receptor (beta chain) sequence. This record comes from a study of blood T cell repertoires in COVID-19. Study-level background: From T cells, B-cell-depleted T cells, or PBMCs came the material, which was cDNA or gDNA.

Clones were sequenced by immunoSEQ multiplex PCR, and TCRdb holds only the in-frame ones, with some missing. The data show some 96,000 clones, about nine tenths seen once. Germline CDR1 and CDR2: SGHRS and YFSETQ. The CDR3 spans 18 residues. Trimming took 0 bases from V and 5 from J, leaving 22 bases between them. The chain is built from TRBV5-1 and TRBJ2-3, with a weak D call TRBD2 (5 bases). The sample comprised peripheral blood. The TCR was taken from a man aged 45-65 years with active COVID-19. The CDR3 region has the DNA TGCGCCAGCAGCTTGGGGCCCCGGTGGCAGGCGGGTCAAGATACGCAGTATTTT. It codes for CASSLGPRWQAGQDTQYF.